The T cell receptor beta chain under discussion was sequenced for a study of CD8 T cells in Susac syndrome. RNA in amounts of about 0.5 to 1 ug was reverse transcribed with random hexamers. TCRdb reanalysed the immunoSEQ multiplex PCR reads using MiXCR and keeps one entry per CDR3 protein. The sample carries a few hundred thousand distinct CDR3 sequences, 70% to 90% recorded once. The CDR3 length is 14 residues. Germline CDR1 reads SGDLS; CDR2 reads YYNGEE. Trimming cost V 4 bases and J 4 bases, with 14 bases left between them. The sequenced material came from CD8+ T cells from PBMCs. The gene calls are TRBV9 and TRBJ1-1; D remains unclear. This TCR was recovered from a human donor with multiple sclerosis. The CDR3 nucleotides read TGTGCCAGCAGCCCTAGCCGGTCCCCCACTGAAGCTTTCTTT. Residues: CASSPSRSPTEAFF.